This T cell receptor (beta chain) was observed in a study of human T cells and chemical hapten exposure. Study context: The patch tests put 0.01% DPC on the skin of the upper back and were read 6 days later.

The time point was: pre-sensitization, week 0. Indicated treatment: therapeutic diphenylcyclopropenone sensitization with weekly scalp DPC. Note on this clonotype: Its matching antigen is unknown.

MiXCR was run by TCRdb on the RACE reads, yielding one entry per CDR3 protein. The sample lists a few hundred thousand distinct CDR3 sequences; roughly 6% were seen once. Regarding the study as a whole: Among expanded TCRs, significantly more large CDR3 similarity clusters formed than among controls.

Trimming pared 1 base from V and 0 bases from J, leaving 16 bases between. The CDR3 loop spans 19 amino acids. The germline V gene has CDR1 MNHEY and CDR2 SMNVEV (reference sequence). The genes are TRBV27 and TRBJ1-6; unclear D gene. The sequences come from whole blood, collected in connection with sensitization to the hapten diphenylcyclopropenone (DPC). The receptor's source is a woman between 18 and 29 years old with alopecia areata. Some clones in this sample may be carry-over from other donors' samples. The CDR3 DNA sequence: TGTGCCAGCAGTTTATTATCGGAGGGAGTAAGCTCCTATAATTCACCCCTCCACTTT. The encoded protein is CASSLLSEGVSSYNSPLHF.